Presented here are 10 T cell receptor beta chains from one specimen sequenced in a study of prognosis after radiotherapy for stage I lung cancer. CDR3 of TCR beta was amplified from genomic DNA via a two-round multiplex PCR. Amplification in first-round PCR relied on primers specific to each TRBV and TRBJ gene. TCRdb independently ran MiXCR on the multiplex PCR reads; one entry per CDR3 protein. In the table there are around 16,000 distinct CDR3 sequences, under 55% of which are singletons. The sample in question was PBMCs, obtained before or after stereotactic body radiation therapy (not recorded which). The receptors were gathered from a donor of 50 years or more with non-small cell lung cancer.

This clonotype is labeled medium-sized. The rearrangement joins TRBV6-4 to TRBJ1-2; 7 bases line up with TRBD1. CDR3 length equals 15 residues. The germline V gene has CDR1 MRHNA and CDR2 SNTAGT. The V gene end was trimmed by 5 bases and the J gene end by 2 bases; junction bases not matched to a gene: 8. For the CDR3, the DNA is TGTGCCAGCAGTATGGAGGGGGCGCAAAACTATGGCTACACCTTC. Amino acids: CASSMEGAQNYGYTF.

This clonotype was found many times. The rearrangement joins TRBV30 to TRBJ1-3; D unresolved. Trimming left V 2 bases short and J 0 bases short, with 17 bases between. CDR1 GTSNPN and CDR2 SVGIG come from the germline V gene (reference sequence). The CDR3 consists of 17 residues. In nucleotides, the CDR3 is TGTGCCTGGAGTTACTCGGACGGTTTCTTCTCTGGAAACACCATATATTTT. This codes for CAWSYSDGFFSGNTIYF.

This clonotype was counted only a few times. The gene calls are TRBV2 and TRBJ2-7; a weak D match, TRBD1 (6 bases). The CDR3 sequence is 13 residues long. The V gene lost 6 bases and the J gene lost 0 bases, with 9 bases spanning the gap. The germline gives CDR1 SNHLY, CDR2 FYNNEI. The CDR3 DNA reads TGTGCCAGCAGAACGGACAGCTCCTACGAGCAGTACTTC. Its translation: CASRTDSSYEQYF.

This clonotype has a count of ten or more. The chain is built from TRBV29-1 and TRBJ1-1; possible D gene TRBD1, 6 bases. The CDR3 is 13 amino acids. Deletions cut 4 bases from V and 7 bases from J, with 16 bases between. Germline values: CDR1 SQVTM, CDR2 ANQGSEA. DNA for the CDR3: TGCAGCGTTGGCGGCCAGGGGTATGGTGAAGCTTTCTTT. This encodes CSVGGQGYGEAFF.

This clonotype was seen many times. J is TRBJ2-7 and V is TRBV11-2; D gene ambiguous. Trimming took off 5 bases at V and 5 bases at J, with 7 bases between the two ends. The germline V gene encodes CDR1 SGHAT and CDR2 FQNNGV. This CDR3 contains 11 residues. The CDR3 DNA follows: TGTGCCAGCAGCCATACGGACGAGCAGTACTTC. Amino acids: CASSHTDEQYF.

The chain has TRBV3-1 and TRBJ1-1, with no clear D. V lost 3 bases and J 4 bases, leaving 9 bases between the germline ends. CDR3 length equals 13 residues. The germline CDR1 and CDR2 sequences are LGHDT and YNNKEL (reference sequence). CDR3 DNA sequence: TGTGCCAGCAGCCAGGTGCTGGGCACTGAAGCTTTCTTT. This gives the protein CASSQVLGTEAFF.

This clonotype has a single count. This chain links TRBV7-2 with TRBJ2-7; possible D gene TRBD2, 5 bases. V lost 1 base and J lost 6, with 10 bases in between. Germline CDR1 reads SGHTA; CDR2 reads FQGNSA. The length of the CDR3 is 13 residues. CDR3 coding DNA: TGTGCCAGCAGCTTAGTTAGCGTGGTCGAGCAGTACTTC. It specifies CASSLVSVVEQYF.

With respect to this clonotype: One end of the junction is discordant with germline, which a read error may explain. J is TRBJ2-3 and V is TRBV7-2; D uncertain. The CDR3 contains 13 residues. Germline V gives CDR1 SGHTA, CDR2 FQGNSA. CDR3 in amino acids: CACSFGPGDTQYF. For the CDR3, the DNA is TGTGCCTGCAGCTTTGGCCCAGGAGATACGCAGTATTTT. The entire variable domain, with the rest obtained from reference TRBV7-2 and TRBJ2-3, is as follows: GAGVSQSPSNKVTEKGKDVELRCDPISGHTALYWYRQSLGQGLEFLIYFQGNSAPDKSGLPSDRFSAERTGGSVSTLTIQRTQQEDSAVYLCACSFGPGDTQYFGPGTRLTVL.

The chain carries TRBV29-1 and TRBJ2-1, with 8 bases that match TRBD2. The CDR3 runs to 14 residues. J lost 7 bases, V lost 7 bases, and 12 bases had no gene match. Germline V gene sequence: CDR1 SQVTM, CDR2 ANQGSEA. CDR3 amino acids: CSAEGSGGGNEQFF. The CDR3 DNA reads TGCAGCGCAGAAGGGTCGGGGGGGGGGAATGAGCAGTTCTTC.

J is TRBJ2-3 and V is TRBV11-2; D perhaps matches TRBD2 (6 bases). The V end was cut by 0 bases, the J end by 5 bases, with 9 bases between. The CDR3 extends over 14 amino acids. Germline CDR1 reads SGHAT; CDR2 reads FQNNGV. CDR3 amino acids: CASSLEGGGDTQYF. The CDR3 DNA follows: TGTGCCAGCAGCTTAGAGGGAGGTGGAGATACGCAGTATTTT. Complete variable domain (other parts from reference TRBV11-2 and TRBJ2-3): EAGVAQSPRYKIIEKRQSVAFWCNPISGHATLYWYQQILGQGPKLLIQFQNNGVVDDSQLPKDRFSAERLKGVDSTLKIQPAKLEDSAVYLCASSLEGGGDTQYFGPGTRLTVL.